These 20 T cell receptor beta chains were sequenced from one sample in a study of blood T cell repertoires in COVID-19. The table came from immunoSEQ multiplex PCR; TCRdb's copy has only in-frame clones and leaves some out. The repertoire has about 27,000 clones, 84% of them found once; the top ten carry about 44%. The sequenced sample consisted of peripheral blood. All receptors come from an elderly woman with acute or convalescent COVID-19.

DNA of the CDR3: TGTGCCAGCAGCATCGGCTCCTACGAGCAGTACTTC. Its protein is CASSIGSYEQYF. The chain couples TRBV7-8 to TRBJ2-7; D not certain. V was cut by 5 bases and J by 0 bases, with 5 bases left in between. There are 12 residues in the CDR3. Per the germline V gene, CDR1 is SGHVS and CDR2 is FQNEAQ.

The rearrangement links TRBV4-2 to TRBJ1-2; TRBD1 aligns across 9 bases. This CDR3 is 14 amino acids long. Germline V lookup: CDR1 LGHNA, CDR2 YNFKEQ. With 0 bases clipped from V and 7 bases from J, the junction kept 3 bases outside the gene matches. CDR3 nucleotide sequence: TGTGCCAGCAGCCAAGATCGGACAGGGGTTGGCTACACCTTC. This sequence encodes CASSQDRTGVGYTF.

The chain is built from TRBV5-5 and TRBJ1-3; the match to TRBD1 covers 8 bases. The germline V gene has CDR1 SGHKS and CDR2 YYEKEE (reference sequence). Trimming removed 1 base from V and 0 bases from J; junction bases left unmatched: 6. The CDR3 consists of 17 residues. The CDR3 DNA reads as TGTGCCAGCAGCTTGTCGGGACAGGCGGTCTCTGGAAACACCATATATTTT. Encoded protein: CASSLSGQAVSGNTIYF.

As DNA, the CDR3 is TGTGCCAGCAGCTCTAGGACAGGGCAAGAGACCCAGTACTTC. As protein: CASSSRTGQETQYF. This chain connects TRBV9 to TRBJ2-5; TRBD1 agrees at 8 bases. CDR1 is SGDLS and CDR2 is YYNGEE in the germline V gene. With 4 bases clipped from V and 2 bases from J, the junction kept 4 bases outside the gene matches. The CDR3 totals 14 residues. The variable domain in full, with the rest retrieved from reference TRBV9 and TRBJ2-5, is DSGVTQTPKHLITATGQRVTLRCSPRSGDLSVYWYQQSLDQGLQFLIQYYNGEERAKGNILERFSAQQFPDLHSELNLSSLELGDSALYFCASSSRTGQETQYFGPGTRLLVL.

The chain is built from TRBV27 and TRBJ1-5; D gene ambiguous. Germline V gene data show CDR1 as MNHEY and CDR2 as SMNVEV (reference sequence). The length of the CDR3 is 13 residues. With 3 bases removed from V and 3 bases from J, the gap between germline ends came to 6 bases. The CDR3 region is CASSFRDNQPQHF. The CDR3 DNA follows: TGTGCCAGCAGTTTTAGAGACAATCAGCCCCAGCATTTT.

The rearrangement links TRBV10-3 to TRBJ2-1; 8 bases line up with TRBD1. The germline V gene has CDR1 ENHRY and CDR2 SYGVKD. The CDR3 length is 16 residues. J was trimmed by 11 bases and V by 0 bases; bases with no gene match: 12. The CDR3: CAISESWTGPQGQQFF. DNA for the CDR3: TGTGCCATCAGTGAGTCGTGGACAGGGCCACAGGGTCAGCAGTTCTTC.

On this clone: Relative to the germline gene, one junction end is altered; a read error may explain this. The chain is built from TRBV29-1 and TRBJ2-7, with 14 bases fitting TRBD2. The CDR3 consists of 16 residues. Germline lookup yields CDR1 SQVTM and CDR2 ANQGSEA. CDR3 amino acids: CSVEGTSGGRSYEQYF. CDR3 coding DNA: TGCAGCGTCGAAGGGACTAGCGGGGGCCGCTCCTACGAGCAGTACTTC.

This clone has just one count. This chain connects TRBV5-1 to TRBJ2-7; 13 bases are shared with TRBD2. The CDR3 runs to 16 residues. The V segment lost 1 base and the J segment 0 bases; nucleotides outside the gene matches: 1. Germline V gene data show CDR1 as SGHRS and CDR2 as YFSETQ. The CDR3 coding sequence is TGCGCCAGCAGCTTGCGACTAGCGGGAGGCTCCTACGAGCAGTACTTC. As protein: CASSLRLAGGSYEQYF.

The chain combines TRBV19 with TRBJ1-5; 7 bases match TRBD1. Trimming took 3 bases from V and 2 from J; bases not matched to a gene: 10. From germline, CDR1 is LNHDA and CDR2 SQIVND (reference sequence). CDR3 length: 17 amino acids. This CDR3 is CASSIGNRGIGNQPQHF. In DNA form, the CDR3 reads TGTGCCAGTAGTATCGGGAACAGGGGAATTGGCAATCAGCCCCAGCATTTT.

This clone was counted a single time. The V call is TRBV28, the J call TRBJ1-4, with D possibly being TRBD1 (6 bases). This CDR3 has 14 residues. With 5 bases removed from V and 7 bases from J, the gap between germline ends came to 14 bases. Looked up from germline, CDR1 is MDHEN and CDR2 is SYDVKM. The DNA for the CDR3 is TGTGCCAGCAGTCTTACAGGGACGGGTGAAAAACTGTTTTTT. Amino acid sequence: CASSLTGTGEKLFF.

The CDR3 is CASSPATGYSTNEKLFF. The CDR3 region has the DNA TGTGCCAGCTCCCCCGCGACAGGTTACTCAACTAATGAAAAACTGTTTTTT. This rearrangement joins TRBV18 to TRBJ1-4, with a weak D call TRBD1 (6 bases). The V end lost 6 bases, the J end lost 0 bases, and 17 bases lay between the germline ends. Looked up from germline, CDR1 is KGHSH and CDR2 is LQKENI. The CDR3 consists of 17 residues. Looking up the rest from reference TRBV18 and TRBJ1-4 gives the full variable domain: NAGVMQNPRHLVRRRGQEARLRCSPMKGHSHVYWYRQLPEEGLKFMVYLQKENIIDESGMPKERFSAEFPKEGPSILRIQQVVRGDSAAYFCASSPATGYSTNEKLFFGSGTQLSVL.

The chain recombines TRBV5-4 with TRBJ2-6, with TRBD1 as a possible D gene (5 bases). The CDR3 is 16 amino acids. The ends were cut back, 4 bases at V and 2 bases at J, with 13 bases in the middle. Looked up from germline, CDR1 is SGHNT and CDR2 is YYREEE (reference sequence). CDR3 in amino acids: CASSPQGSTGANVLTF. The CDR3 DNA follows: TGTGCCAGCAGCCCCCAGGGTTCCACTGGGGCCAACGTCCTGACTTTC.

The V and J genes are TRBV4-3 and TRBJ1-1; the D is unclear. Germline V gene data show CDR1 as LGHNA and CDR2 as YSLEER. Trimming shortened V by 1 base and J by 11 bases, and 17 bases separated the two germline ends. The CDR3 contains 14 residues. CDR3 in amino acids: CASSQGSTSREAFF. In nucleotides, the CDR3 is TGCGCCAGCAGCCAAGGGTCCACCTCACGAGAGGCTTTCTTT.

This chain joins TRBV27 and TRBJ1-6; D ambiguous. CDR1 MNHEY and CDR2 SMNVEV come from the germline V gene (reference sequence). This CDR3 comprises 12 residues. Trimming pared 4 bases from V and 6 bases from J, leaving 4 bases between. CDR3 sequence reads: CASSYINSPLHF. In DNA form, the CDR3 reads TGTGCCAGCAGTTATATTAATTCACCCCTCCACTTT.

This rearrangement joins TRBV11-2 to TRBJ2-4, with D tentatively TRBD2 (6 bases). Looked up from germline, CDR1 is SGHAT and CDR2 is FQNNGV. V was clipped by 1 base and J by 8 bases, with 15 bases between them. The CDR3 loop spans 15 amino acids. The CDR3 DNA reads as TGTGCCAGCAGCTTAGGTGGACTCTGGGAGGACATTCAGTACTTC. The encoded protein is CASSLGGLWEDIQYF. The complete variable domain, with remaining parts taken from reference TRBV11-2 and TRBJ2-4, reads EAGVAQSPRYKIIEKRQSVAFWCNPISGHATLYWYQQILGQGPKLLIQFQNNGVVDDSQLPKDRFSAERLKGVDSTLKIQPAKLEDSAVYLCASSLGGLWEDIQYFGAGTRLSVL.

The chain has TRBV5-1 and TRBJ2-5, with D tentatively TRBD1 (6 bases). Germline assignment: CDR1 SGHRS and CDR2 YFSETQ. The V and J ends lost 3 bases and 2 bases respectively, with 8 bases between them. The CDR3 runs to 13 residues. CDR3 DNA: TGCGCCAGCAGCTACGGACAGCAAGAGACCCAGTACTTC. Protein product: CASSYGQQETQYF.

This chain links TRBV29-1 with TRBJ2-7, with D tentatively TRBD2 (6 bases). CDR1 SQVTM and CDR2 ANQGSEA come from the germline V gene. Trimming took 3 bases from V and 9 from J, leaving 18 bases between them. The CDR3 extends over 13 amino acids. The CDR3 here is CSVDLLGGNGQYF. Here the CDR3 DNA reads TGCAGCGTTGATCTCTTGGGGGGAAATGGGCAGTACTTC.

The V and J genes are TRBV12-3 or TRBV12-4 and TRBJ1-2, with unresolved D. Between the trimmed V and J ends, which lost 3 bases and 2 bases, there was a span of 7 bases. The CDR3 runs 13 residues. CDR3 bases: TGTGCCAGCAGTTTCCCTGGCAACTATGGCTACACCTTC. Translation: CASSFPGNYGYTF.

This chain connects TRBV28 to TRBJ2-7; possible D gene TRBD1, 5 bases. In germline, CDR1 is MDHEN, CDR2 SYDVKM. Trimming pared 3 bases from V and 6 bases from J, leaving 15 bases between. The CDR3 totals 14 residues. CDR3 loop: CASSFFLGLAEQYF. The CDR3, as DNA: TGTGCCAGCAGTTTTTTTCTGGGGCTCGCCGAGCAGTACTTC.

The rearrangement joins TRBV7-9 to TRBJ1-4; possible D gene TRBD1, 5 bases. Germline CDR1 and CDR2: SEHNR and FQNEAQ (reference sequence). This CDR3 is built from 13 residues. V was clipped by 5 bases and J by 7 bases, with 11 bases between them. CDR3: CASSLLGGEKLFF. In DNA form, the CDR3 reads TGTGCCAGCAGCCTCCTCGGGGGTGAAAAACTGTTTTTT. Full variable domain (missing parts from reference TRBV7-9 and TRBJ1-4): DTGVSQNPRHKITKRGQNVTFRCDPISEHNRLYWYRQTLGQGPEFLTYFQNEAQLEKSRLLSDRFSAERPKGSFSTLEIQRTEQGDSAMYLCASSLLGGEKLFFGSGTQLSVL.